The rows below give T cell receptor beta chains drawn from one sample of a study of shared clonotypes between healthy human individuals. Sequencing used immunoSEQ multiplex PCR; TCRdb keeps in-frame clones, though not all of them. The data show 2 million to 2.5 million clones, approximately 96% seen once. What was sequenced was naive CD4+ T cells sorted from blood. The receptors were sampled from a man between 18 and 35 years old in good health. CDR3s include the opening cysteine and the closing phenylalanine or tryptophan. A D gene is named only where the DNA matches it firmly.

D gene: -
V gene: TRBV30
CDR3 protein: CAWSGRGIGDTQYF

D gene: -
V gene: TRBV6-5
CDR3 protein: CASSSSDRRYTF

D gene: -
V gene: TRBV6-5
CDR3 protein: CASSYSWRADEQFF

D gene: -
V gene: TRBV19
CDR3 protein: CASRNTPSEIAFF

D gene: -
V gene: TRBV5-1
CDR3 protein: CASSTDQGHNSPLHF

D gene: TRBD1
V gene: TRBV6-1
CDR3 protein: CASSPGQGAGELFF

D gene: -
V gene: TRBV6-5
CDR3 protein: CASSSIGDTQYF

D gene: TRBD2
V gene: TRBV7-9
CDR3 protein: CASSSAGLAGSLF

D gene: TRBD1
V gene: TRBV18
CDR3 protein: CASSLVPGQGVVNEQFF

D gene: -
V gene: TRBV18
CDR3 protein: CASSLRLQETQYF

D gene: -
V gene: TRBV5-1
CDR3 protein: CASSLGENQPQHF

D gene: -
V gene: TRBV10-3
CDR3 protein: CAISPGLLLSDNSPLHF

D gene: -
V gene: TRBV7-9
CDR3 protein: CASSLQNSPLHF

D gene: TRBD2
V gene: TRBV5-1
CDR3 protein: CASSLFLAGLEETQYF

D gene: TRBD2
V gene: TRBV5-6
CDR3 protein: CASSITSGRATGELFF

D gene: -
V gene: TRBV5-6
CDR3 protein: CASSLGTNYGYTF

D gene: -
V gene: TRBV10-2
CDR3 protein: CASSEWGTEAFF

D gene: -
V gene: TRBV5-4
CDR3 protein: CASSWDGSSYEQYF

D gene: TRBD1
V gene: TRBV7-9
CDR3 protein: CASSETGAGGYTF

D gene: TRBD2
V gene: TRBV18
CDR3 protein: CASSPPGRASSYEQYF

D gene: TRBD1
V gene: TRBV6-1
CDR3 protein: CASSERPGTGYGYTF

D gene: -
V gene: TRBV7-9
CDR3 protein: CASSLEVPRGELFF

D gene: -
V gene: TRBV5-6
CDR3 protein: CASSWRDSQETQYF

D gene: -
V gene: TRBV5-1
CDR3 protein: CASSRQIRTPDILNEQFF

D gene: TRBD2
V gene: TRBV7-9
CDR3 protein: CASSRGLAGETQYF